One sample yielded the 3 T cell receptor beta chains listed below, sequenced in a study of blood T cell repertoires in COVID-19. Method: immunoSEQ multiplex PCR; TCRdb's copy keeps in-frame clones and lacks some. The table lists around 160,000 clones, around 84% of them singletons. Sequences were obtained from PBMCs or T cells enriched from blood (not recorded which). The receptors were gathered from a middle-aged man who had recovered from COVID-19.

The J gene is TRBJ2-3, the V gene TRBV6-5; possibly TRBD2 for D (5 bases). The CDR3 contains 12 residues. CDR1 MNHEY and CDR2 SVGAGI come from the germline V gene. V was clipped by 8 bases and J by 9 bases, with 15 bases between them. The CDR3 nucleotides are TGTGCCAGCCTTCCATCCGGCGGGACGCAGTATTTT. This encodes CASLPSGGTQYF.

V is TRBV18 and J is TRBJ1-4, with TRBD1 matching over 8 bases. V lost 5 bases to trimming and J lost 3 bases; unmatched junction nucleotides: 11. The length of the CDR3 is 17 residues. Germline CDR1 is KGHSH and CDR2 is LQKENI. The chain's CDR3 is CASSTLPLTGANEKLFF. The DNA for the CDR3 is TGTGCCAGCTCAACTTTACCGTTGACAGGGGCTAATGAAAAACTGTTTTTT. Using reference TRBV18 and TRBJ1-4 for the parts outside the CDR3, the full variable domain is NAGVMQNPRHLVRRRGQEARLRCSPMKGHSHVYWYRQLPEEGLKFMVYLQKENIIDESGMPKERFSAEFPKEGPSILRIQQVVRGDSAAYFCASSTLPLTGANEKLFFGSGTQLSVL.

This chain uses TRBV5-1 with TRBJ2-1; 10 bases agree with TRBD2. This CDR3 has 16 residues. Germline V gene data show CDR1 as SGHRS and CDR2 as YFSETQ. V was clipped by 2 bases and J by 5 bases; unmatched bases: 7. The CDR3 loop is CASSLNFLAGDNEQFF. The CDR3 DNA sequence: TGCGCCAGCAGCTTAAATTTTCTAGCGGGGGACAATGAGCAGTTCTTC.